A selection of T cell receptor beta chains follows, all from one sample in a study of shared clonotypes between healthy human individuals. Measured with immunoSEQ multiplex PCR; TCRdb has only the in-frame clones, and not every one. This table holds roughly 1,600,000 clones, roughly 98.5% found once. Specimen: naive CD4+ T cells sorted from blood. These receptor sequences come from a man in his thirties or forties in good health. CDR3s include the opening cysteine and the closing phenylalanine or tryptophan. A D gene is named only where the DNA matches it firmly. Clone size is shown for a subset of rows, as once, few, many or a class of expanded clone.

>TRBJ1-1|once|TRBD1|15|TRBV6-1
TGTGCCAGCAAAAGGGACAGGGAACACAAGACTGAAGCTTTCTTT
CASKRDREHKTEAFF
>TRBJ2-5|once|NA|13|TRBV5-4
TGTGCCAGCAGCTTGGACTTGAAAGAGACCCAGTACTTC
CASSLDLKETQYF
>TRBJ1-5|NA|NA|13|TRBV7-9
TGTGCCAGCAGCTTACTGGGTGGGCAGCCCCAGCATTTT
CASSLLGGQPQHF
>TRBJ2-3|NA|TRBD1|17|TRBV5-5
TGTGCCAGCAGCTATCGGGACAGTCCTAGAGGTACAGATACGCAGTATTTT
CASSYRDSPRGTDTQYF
>TRBJ2-3|NA|NA|12|TRBV29-1
TGCAGCGGGACACTCGACACAGATACGCAGTATTTT
CSGTLDTDTQYF
>TRBJ2-3|NA|NA|17|TRBV5-5
TGTGCCAGCAGCTTTATGGCGCGAGGACTTGGGCCAGATACGCAGTATTTT
CASSFMARGLGPDTQYF
>TRBJ1-5|NA|NA|14|TRBV7-2
TGTGCCAGCAGCTTAGCCTCCCTATATCAGCCCCAGCATTTT
CASSLASLYQPQHF
>TRBJ2-1|few|TRBD2|13|TRBV10-1
TGCGCCAGCAGTGAGCCGGGGGGAAATGAGCAGTTCTTC
CASSEPGGNEQFF
>TRBJ1-1|NA|NA|14|TRBV7-9
TGTGCCAGCAGCTTAGCGACGTACAGTACTGAAGCTTTCTTT
CASSLATYSTEAFF
>TRBJ2-5|NA|TRBD2|18|TRBV18
TGTGCCAGCTCACTAACGGGACTAGCGGGATTCGACGGAGAGACCCAGTACTTC
CASSLTGLAGFDGETQYF
>TRBJ1-2|NA|NA|16|TRBV7-9
TGTGCCAGCAGCTTAGGTATCGATTGGACAGCCGATGGCTACACCTTC
CASSLGIDWTADGYTF
>TRBJ2-1|NA|NA|16|TRBV4-2
TGTGCCAGCAGCAAGAACCACGGGGACTCCTACAATGAGCAGTTCTTC
CASSKNHGDSYNEQFF
>TRBJ1-5|NA|NA|16|TRBV21-1
TGTGCCAGCAGCAATGGGGCAGGATATAGCAATCAGCCCCAGCATTTT
CASSNGAGYSNQPQHF
>TRBJ2-2|NA|NA|14|TRBV9
TGTGCCAGCAGCCCGGGGACTTTTTCCGGGGAGCTGTTTTTT
CASSPGTFSGELFF
>TRBJ1-4|NA|TRBD1|17|TRBV28
TGTGCCACCCCTCCTCCCGGGACAGGGTTCGAAAGGGAAAAACTGTTTTTT
CATPPPGTGFEREKLFF
>TRBJ2-7|NA|NA|16|TRBV5-1
TGCGCCAGCAGCTTGGCCTCAGGGGCAAGCTCCTACGAGCAGTACTTC
CASSLASGASSYEQYF
>TRBJ2-7|NA|TRBD2|21|TRBV18
TGTGCCAGCTCACCGATTCCGACCGGACTAGCGGGAGGTTTTTTATCCTACGAGCAGTACTTC
CASSPIPTGLAGGFLSYEQYF
>TRBJ2-1|NA|TRBD2|17|TRBV23-1
TGCGCCAGCAGTCAATCGAAGAACAGCGGGAGGCAAGGGGAGCAGTTCTTC
CASSQSKNSGRQGEQFF
>TRBJ2-3|once|NA|18|TRBV7-9
TGTGCCAGCAGCTTAGGGAGACTGTGGCTAGAGGGCACAGATACGCAGTATTTT
CASSLGRLWLEGTDTQYF
>TRBJ2-3|NA|NA|15|TRBV5-4
TGTGCCAGCAGCCCGGCAGGCGTAGTTGCAGATACGCAGTATTTT
CASSPAGVVADTQYF
>TRBJ1-4|NA|NA|14|TRBV5-1
TGCGCCAGCAGCTTGGGGTATGCAAATGAAAAACTGTTTTTT
CASSLGYANEKLFF
>TRBJ1-3|NA|NA|15|TRBV5-1
TGCGCCAGCAGCTCAGAGCCTCGCGGAGGAAACACCATATATTTT
CASSSEPRGGNTIYF
>TRBJ2-7|NA|NA|12|TRBV7-9
TGTGCCAGCGGGCAGGGGAGAAGCGAGCAGTACTTC
CASGQGRSEQYF
>TRBJ2-1|NA|TRBD2|15|TRBV7-2
TGTGCCAGCAGCCCATCTAGCGGGAGTATAAATGAGCAGTTCTTC
CASSPSSGSINEQFF
>TRBJ1-2|NA|TRBD1|15|TRBV5-1
TGCGCCAGCAGCTTAAATGACAGGGGCGGGTATGGCTACACCTTC
CASSLNDRGGYGYTF